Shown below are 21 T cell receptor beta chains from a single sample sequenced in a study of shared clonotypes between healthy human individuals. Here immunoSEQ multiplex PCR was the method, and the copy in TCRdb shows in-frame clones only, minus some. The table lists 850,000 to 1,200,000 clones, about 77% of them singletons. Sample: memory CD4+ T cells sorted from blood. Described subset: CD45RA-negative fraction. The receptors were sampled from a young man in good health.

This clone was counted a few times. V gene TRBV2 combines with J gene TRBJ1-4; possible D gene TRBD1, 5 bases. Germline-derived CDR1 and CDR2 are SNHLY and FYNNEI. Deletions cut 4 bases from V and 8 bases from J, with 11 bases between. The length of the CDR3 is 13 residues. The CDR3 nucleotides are TGTGCCAGCAGTGCCGGGACCTACGAAAAACTGTTTTTT. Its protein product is CASSAGTYEKLFF.

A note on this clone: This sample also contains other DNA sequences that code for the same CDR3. The CDR3 reads CASSLAGPRDTQYF. The CDR3 nucleotides read TGCGCCAGCAGTTTAGCGGGACCCAGAGATACGCAGTATTTT. This chain uses TRBV10-1 with TRBJ2-3; TRBD2 aligns across 8 bases. The junction had 6 bases not matched to a gene; V was cut back by 5 bases and J by 5 bases. CDR1 and CDR2 from the germline V gene are WNHNN and SYGVQD (reference sequence). The CDR3 runs 14 residues.

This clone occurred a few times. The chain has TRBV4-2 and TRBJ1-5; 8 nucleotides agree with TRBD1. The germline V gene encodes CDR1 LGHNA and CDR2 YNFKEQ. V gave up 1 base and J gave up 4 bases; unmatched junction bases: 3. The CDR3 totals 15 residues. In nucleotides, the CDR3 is TGTGCCAGCAGCCAAGGACAGGGGCCGAATCAGCCCCAGCATTTT. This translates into CASSQGQGPNQPQHF.

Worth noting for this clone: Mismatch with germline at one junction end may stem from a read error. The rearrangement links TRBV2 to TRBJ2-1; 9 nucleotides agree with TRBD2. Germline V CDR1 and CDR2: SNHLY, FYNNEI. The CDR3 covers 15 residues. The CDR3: CASSQAGGSYNEQFF. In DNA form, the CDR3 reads TGTGCCAGCAGTCAAGCGGGGGGATCCTACAATGAGCAGTTCTTC.

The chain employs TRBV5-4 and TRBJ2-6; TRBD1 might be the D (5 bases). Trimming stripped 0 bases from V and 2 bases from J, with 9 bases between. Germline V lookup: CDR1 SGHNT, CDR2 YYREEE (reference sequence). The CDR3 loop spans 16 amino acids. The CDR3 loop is CASSLGGPTGANVLTF. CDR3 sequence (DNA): TGTGCCAGCAGCTTGGGGGGCCCAACTGGGGCCAACGTCCTGACTTTC. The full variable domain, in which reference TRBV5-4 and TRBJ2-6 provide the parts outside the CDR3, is ETGVTQSPTHLIKTRGQQVTLRCSSQSGHNTVSWYQQALGQGPQFIFQYYREEENGRGNFPPRFSGLQFPNYSSELNVNALELDDSALYLCASSLGGPTGANVLTFGAGSRLTVL.

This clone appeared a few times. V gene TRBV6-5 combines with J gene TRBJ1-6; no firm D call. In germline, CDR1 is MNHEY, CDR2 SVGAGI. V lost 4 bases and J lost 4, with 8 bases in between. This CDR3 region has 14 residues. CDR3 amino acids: CASSLGDYNSPLHF. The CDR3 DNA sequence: TGTGCCAGCAGTTTAGGAGATTATAATTCACCCCTCCACTTT.

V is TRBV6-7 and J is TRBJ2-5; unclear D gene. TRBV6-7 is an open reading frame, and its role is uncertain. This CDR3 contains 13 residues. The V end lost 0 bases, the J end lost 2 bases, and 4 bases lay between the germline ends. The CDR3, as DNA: TGTGCCAGCAGTTACTCAGGACAAGAGACCCAGTACTTC. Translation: CASSYSGQETQYF.

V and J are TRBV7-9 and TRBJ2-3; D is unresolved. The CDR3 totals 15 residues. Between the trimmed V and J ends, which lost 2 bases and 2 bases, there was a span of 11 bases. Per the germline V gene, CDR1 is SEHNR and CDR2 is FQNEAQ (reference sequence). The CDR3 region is CASSLWRSDTDTQYF. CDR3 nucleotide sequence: TGTGCCAGCAGCTTATGGCGGTCCGACACAGATACGCAGTATTTT.

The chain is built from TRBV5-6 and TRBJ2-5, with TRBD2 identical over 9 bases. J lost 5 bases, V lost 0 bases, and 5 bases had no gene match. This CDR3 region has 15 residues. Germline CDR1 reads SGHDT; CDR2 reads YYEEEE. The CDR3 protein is CASSLAGTSFETQYF. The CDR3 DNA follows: TGTGCCAGCAGCTTGGCCGGGACTAGCTTTGAGACCCAGTACTTC.

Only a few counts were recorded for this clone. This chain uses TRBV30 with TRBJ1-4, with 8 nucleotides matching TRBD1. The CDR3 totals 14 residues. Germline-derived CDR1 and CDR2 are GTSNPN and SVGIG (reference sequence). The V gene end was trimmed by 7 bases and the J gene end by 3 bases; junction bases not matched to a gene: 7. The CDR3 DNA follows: TGTGCCTACTCCCGGGACAGGTCTAATGAAAAACTGTTTTTT. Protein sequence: CAYSRDRSNEKLFF.

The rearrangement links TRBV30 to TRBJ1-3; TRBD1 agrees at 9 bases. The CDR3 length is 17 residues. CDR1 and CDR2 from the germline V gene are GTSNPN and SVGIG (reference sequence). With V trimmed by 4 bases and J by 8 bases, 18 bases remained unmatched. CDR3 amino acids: CAWILFPTGGFYHTIYF. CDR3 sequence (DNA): TGTGCCTGGATTCTCTTCCCGACAGGGGGTTTTTATCACACCATATATTTT.

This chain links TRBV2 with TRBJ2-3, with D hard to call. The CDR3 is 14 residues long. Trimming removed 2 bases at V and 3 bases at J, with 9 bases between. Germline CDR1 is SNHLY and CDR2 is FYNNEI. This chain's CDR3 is CASSELLQTDTQYF. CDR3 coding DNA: TGTGCCAGCAGTGAACTCTTACAGACAGATACGCAGTATTTT.

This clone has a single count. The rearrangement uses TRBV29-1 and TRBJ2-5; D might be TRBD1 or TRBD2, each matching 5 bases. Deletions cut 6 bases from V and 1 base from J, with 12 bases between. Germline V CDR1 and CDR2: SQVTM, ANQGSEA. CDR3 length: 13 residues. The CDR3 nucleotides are TGCAGCGTGACGGGACGCTTCCAAGAGACCCAGTACTTC. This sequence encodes CSVTGRFQETQYF.

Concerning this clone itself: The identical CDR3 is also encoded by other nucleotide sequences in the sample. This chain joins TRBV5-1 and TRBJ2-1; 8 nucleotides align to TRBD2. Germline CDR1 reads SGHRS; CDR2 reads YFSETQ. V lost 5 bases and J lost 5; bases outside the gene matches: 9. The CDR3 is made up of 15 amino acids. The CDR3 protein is CASSLSGSLNNEQFF. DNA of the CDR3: TGCGCCAGCAGTTTAAGCGGGAGTCTCAACAATGAGCAGTTCTTC.

The CDR3 sequence is CASRQGDEKLFF. CDR3 bases: TGCGCCAGCCGACAGGGGGATGAAAAACTGTTTTTT. The rearrangement joins TRBV10-2 to TRBJ1-4, with TRBD1 matching 9 bases. Germline CDR1 is WSHSY and CDR2 is SAAADI. Trimming removed 8 bases from V and 6 bases from J; junction bases left unmatched: 1. CDR3 length equals 12 residues.

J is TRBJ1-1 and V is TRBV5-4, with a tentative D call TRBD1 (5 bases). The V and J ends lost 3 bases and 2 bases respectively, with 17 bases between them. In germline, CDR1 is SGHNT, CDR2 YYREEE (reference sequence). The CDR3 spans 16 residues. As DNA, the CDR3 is TGTGCCAGCAGCTCAGAGAGGGGTAAGGGTAACACTGAAGCTTTCTTT. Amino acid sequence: CASSSERGKGNTEAFF.

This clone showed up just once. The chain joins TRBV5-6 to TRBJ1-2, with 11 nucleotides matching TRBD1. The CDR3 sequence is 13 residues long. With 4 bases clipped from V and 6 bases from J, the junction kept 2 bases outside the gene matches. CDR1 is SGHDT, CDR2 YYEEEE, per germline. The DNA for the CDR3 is TGTGCCAGCAGCGTGGACAGGGGGCATGGCTACACCTTC. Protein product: CASSVDRGHGYTF.

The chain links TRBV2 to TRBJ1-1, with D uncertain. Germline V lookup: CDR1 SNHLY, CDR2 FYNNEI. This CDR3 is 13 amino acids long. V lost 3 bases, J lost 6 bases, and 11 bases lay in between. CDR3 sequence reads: CASSELQDSEAFF. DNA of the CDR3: TGTGCCAGCAGTGAGCTTCAGGATTCTGAAGCTTTCTTT.

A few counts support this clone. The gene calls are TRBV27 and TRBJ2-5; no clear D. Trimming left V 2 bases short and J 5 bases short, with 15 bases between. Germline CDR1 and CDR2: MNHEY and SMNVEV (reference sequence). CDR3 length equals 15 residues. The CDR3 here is CASSLDTSAGETQYF. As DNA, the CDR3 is TGTGCCAGCAGTTTAGACACGTCCGCTGGGGAGACCCAGTACTTC.

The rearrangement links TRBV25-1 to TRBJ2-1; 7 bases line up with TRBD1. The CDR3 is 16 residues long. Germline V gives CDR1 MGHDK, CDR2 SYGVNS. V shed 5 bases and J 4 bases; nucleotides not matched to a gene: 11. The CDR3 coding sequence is TGTGCCAGCAGTTACAGGGGATACTCCACTTACAATGAGCAGTTCTTC. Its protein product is CASSYRGYSTYNEQFF.

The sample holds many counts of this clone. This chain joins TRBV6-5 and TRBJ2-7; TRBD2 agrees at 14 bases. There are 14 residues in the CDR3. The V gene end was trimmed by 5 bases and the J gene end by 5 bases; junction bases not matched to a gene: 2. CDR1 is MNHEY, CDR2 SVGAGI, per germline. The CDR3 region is CASSRTSGRNEQYF. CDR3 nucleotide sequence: TGTGCCAGCAGTCGGACTAGCGGGAGGAACGAGCAGTACTTC.